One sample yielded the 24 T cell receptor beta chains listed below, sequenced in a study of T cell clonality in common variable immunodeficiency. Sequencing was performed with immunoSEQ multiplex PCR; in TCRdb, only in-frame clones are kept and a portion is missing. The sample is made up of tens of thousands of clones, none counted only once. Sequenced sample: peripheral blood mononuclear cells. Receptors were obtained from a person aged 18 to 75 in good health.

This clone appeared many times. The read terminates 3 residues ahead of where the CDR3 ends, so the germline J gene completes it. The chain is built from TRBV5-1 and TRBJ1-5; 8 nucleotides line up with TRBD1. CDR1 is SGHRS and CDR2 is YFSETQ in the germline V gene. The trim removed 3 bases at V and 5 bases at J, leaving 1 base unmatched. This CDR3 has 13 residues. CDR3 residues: CASSSQGDQPQHF. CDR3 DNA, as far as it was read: TGCGCCAGCAGCTCACAGGGGGATCAGCCC.

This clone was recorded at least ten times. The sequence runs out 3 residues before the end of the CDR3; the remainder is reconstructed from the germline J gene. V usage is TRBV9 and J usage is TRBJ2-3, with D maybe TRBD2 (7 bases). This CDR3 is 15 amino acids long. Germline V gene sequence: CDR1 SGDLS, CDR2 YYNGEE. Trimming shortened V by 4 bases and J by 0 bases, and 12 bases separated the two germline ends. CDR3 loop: CASSPKGGSTDTQYF. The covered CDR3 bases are TGTGCCAGCAGCCCCAAGGGGGGGAGCACAGATACG.

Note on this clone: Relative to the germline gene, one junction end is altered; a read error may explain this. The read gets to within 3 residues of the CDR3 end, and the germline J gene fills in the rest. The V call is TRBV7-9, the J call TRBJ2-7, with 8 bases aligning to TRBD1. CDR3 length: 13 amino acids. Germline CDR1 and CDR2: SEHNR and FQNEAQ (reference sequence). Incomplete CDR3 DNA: TGTTCCAGCAGCCGGGGACAGGCCTACGAG. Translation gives CSSSRGQAYE. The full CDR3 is CSSSRGQAYEQYF.

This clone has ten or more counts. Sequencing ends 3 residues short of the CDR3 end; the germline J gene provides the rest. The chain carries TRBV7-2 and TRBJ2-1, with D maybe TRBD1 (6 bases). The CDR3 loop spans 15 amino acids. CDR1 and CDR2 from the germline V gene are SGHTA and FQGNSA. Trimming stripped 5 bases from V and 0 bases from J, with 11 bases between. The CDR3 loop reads CASSNHRDSYNEQFF. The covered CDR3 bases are TGTGCCAGCAGCAATCACAGGGACTCCTACAATGAG.

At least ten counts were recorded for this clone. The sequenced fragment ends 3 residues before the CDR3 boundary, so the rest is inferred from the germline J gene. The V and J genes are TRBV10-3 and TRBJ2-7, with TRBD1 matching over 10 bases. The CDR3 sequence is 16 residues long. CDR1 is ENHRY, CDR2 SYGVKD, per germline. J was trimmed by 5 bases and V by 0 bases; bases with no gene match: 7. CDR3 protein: CAISESLGQGRNEQYF. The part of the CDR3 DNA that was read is TGTGCCATCAGTGAGTCCTTGGGACAGGGGAGGAACGAG.

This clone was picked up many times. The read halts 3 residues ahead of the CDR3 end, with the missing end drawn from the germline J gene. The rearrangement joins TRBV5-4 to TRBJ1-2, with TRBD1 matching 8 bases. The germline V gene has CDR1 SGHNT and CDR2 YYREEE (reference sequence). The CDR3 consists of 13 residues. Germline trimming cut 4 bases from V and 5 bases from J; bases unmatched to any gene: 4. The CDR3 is CASSPQGGYGYTF. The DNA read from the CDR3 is TGTGCCAGCAGCCCACAGGGGGGGTATGGC.

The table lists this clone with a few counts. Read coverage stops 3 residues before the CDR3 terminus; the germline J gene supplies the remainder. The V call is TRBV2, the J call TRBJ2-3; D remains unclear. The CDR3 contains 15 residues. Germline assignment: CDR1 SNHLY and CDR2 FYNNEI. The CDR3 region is CASSAISPPRETQYF. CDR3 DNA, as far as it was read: TGTGCCAGCAGTGCAATCAGTCCGCCTAGAGAGACG.

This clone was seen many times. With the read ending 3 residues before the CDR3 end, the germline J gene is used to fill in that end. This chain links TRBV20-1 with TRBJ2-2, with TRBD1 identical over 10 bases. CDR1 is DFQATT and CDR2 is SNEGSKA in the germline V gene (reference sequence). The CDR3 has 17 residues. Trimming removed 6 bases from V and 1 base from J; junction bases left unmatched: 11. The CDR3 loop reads CSARRDRGTLNTGELFF. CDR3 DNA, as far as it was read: TGCAGTGCGAGACGGGACAGGGGTACCCTGAACACCGGGGAG.

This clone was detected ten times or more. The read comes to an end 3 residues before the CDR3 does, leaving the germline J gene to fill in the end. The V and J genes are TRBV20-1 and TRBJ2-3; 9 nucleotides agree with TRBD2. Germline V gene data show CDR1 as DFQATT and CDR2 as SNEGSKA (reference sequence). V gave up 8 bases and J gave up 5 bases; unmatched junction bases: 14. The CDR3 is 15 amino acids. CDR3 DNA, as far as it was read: TGCAGTCCCGGGACGGCGGGGGGGCAGGAAGATACG. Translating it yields CSPGTAGGQEDT. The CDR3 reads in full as CSPGTAGGQEDTQYF.

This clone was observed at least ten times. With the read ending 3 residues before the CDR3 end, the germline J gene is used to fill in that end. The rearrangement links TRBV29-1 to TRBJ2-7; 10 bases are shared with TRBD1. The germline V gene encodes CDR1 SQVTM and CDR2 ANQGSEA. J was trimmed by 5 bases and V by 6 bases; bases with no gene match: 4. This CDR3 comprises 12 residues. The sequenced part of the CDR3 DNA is TGCAGCGTCGGGGGACAGGGGAACGAG. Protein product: CSVGGQGNE. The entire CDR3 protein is CSVGGQGNEQYF.

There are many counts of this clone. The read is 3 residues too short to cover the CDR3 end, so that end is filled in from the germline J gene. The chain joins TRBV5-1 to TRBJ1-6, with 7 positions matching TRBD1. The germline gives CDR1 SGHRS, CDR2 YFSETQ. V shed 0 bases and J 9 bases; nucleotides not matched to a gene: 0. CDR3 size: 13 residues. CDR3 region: CASSLDRGSPLHF. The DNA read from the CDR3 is TGCGCCAGCAGCTTGGACAGGGGTTCACCC.

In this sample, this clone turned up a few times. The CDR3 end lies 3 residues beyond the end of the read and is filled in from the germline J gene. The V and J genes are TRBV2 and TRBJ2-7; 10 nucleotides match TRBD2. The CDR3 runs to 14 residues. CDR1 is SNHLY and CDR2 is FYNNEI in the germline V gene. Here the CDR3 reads CGPGVAGGPYEQYF. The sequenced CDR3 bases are TGTGGCCCGGGGGTAGCGGGGGGCCCCTACGAG.

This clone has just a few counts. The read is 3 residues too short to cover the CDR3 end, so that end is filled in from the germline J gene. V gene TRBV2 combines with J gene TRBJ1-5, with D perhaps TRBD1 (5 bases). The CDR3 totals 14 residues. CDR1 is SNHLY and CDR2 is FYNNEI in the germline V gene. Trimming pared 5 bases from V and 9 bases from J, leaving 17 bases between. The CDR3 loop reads CASSSGFGDRPQHF. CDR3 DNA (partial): TGTGCCAGCAGTTCAGGGTTCGGTGATCGGCCC.

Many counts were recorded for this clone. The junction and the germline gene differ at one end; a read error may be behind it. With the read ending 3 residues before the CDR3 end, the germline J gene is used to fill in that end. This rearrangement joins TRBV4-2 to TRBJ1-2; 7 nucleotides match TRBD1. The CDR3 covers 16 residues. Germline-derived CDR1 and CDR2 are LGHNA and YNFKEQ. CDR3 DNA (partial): TGCGCCAGCAGCCAAGAGGGGGCATATTCTAACTATGGC. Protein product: CASSQEGAYSNYG. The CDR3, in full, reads CASSQEGAYSNYGYTF.

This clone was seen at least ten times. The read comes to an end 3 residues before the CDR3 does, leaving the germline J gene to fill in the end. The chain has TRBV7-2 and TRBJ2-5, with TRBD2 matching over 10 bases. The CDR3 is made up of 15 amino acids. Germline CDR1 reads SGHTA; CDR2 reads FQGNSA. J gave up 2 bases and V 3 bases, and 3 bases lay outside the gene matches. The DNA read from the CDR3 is TGTGCCAGCAGCTTGGGGACTAGCGCACAAGAGACC. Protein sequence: CASSLGTSAQET. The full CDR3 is CASSLGTSAQETQYF.

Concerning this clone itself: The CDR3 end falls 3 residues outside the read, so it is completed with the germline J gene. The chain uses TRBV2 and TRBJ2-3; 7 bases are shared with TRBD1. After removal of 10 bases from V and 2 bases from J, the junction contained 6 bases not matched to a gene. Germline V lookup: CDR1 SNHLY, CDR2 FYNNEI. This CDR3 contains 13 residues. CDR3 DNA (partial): TGTGCCAATGGACAGGTATCCACAGATACG. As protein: CANGQVSTDT. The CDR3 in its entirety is CANGQVSTDTQYF. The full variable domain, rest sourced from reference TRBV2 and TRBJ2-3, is EPEVTQTPSHQVTQMGQEVILRCVPISNHLYFYWYRQILGQKVEFLVSFYNNEISEKSEIFDDQFSVERPDGSNFTLKIRSTKLEDSAMYFCANGQVSTDTQYFGPGTRLTVL.

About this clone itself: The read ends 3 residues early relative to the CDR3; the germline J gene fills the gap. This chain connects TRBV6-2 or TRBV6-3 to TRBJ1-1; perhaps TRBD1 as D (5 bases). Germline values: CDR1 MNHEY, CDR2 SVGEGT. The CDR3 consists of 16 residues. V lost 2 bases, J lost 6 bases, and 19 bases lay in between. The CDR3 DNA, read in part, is TGTGCCAGCAGTTACAGCTCAGGGCTGGTGGGTGCTGAA. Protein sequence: CASSYSSGLVGAE. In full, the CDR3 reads CASSYSSGLVGAEAFF.

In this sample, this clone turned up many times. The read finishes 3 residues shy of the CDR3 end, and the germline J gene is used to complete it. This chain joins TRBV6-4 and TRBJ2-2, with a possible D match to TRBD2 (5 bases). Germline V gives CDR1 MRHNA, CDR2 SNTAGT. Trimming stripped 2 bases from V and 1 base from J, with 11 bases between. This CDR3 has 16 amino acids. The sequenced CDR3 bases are TGTGCCAGCAGTGACGGTCCAGCGGTGAACACCGGGGAG. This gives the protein CASSDGPAVNTGE. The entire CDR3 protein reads CASSDGPAVNTGELFF.

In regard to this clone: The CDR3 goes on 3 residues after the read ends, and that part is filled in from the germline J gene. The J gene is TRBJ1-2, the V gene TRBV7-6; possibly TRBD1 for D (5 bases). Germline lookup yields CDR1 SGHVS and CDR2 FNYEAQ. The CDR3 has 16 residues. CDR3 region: CASSLASGLNTDTYTF. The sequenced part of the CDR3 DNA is TGTGCCAGCAGCTTAGCGTCGGGACTGAACACAGATACC.

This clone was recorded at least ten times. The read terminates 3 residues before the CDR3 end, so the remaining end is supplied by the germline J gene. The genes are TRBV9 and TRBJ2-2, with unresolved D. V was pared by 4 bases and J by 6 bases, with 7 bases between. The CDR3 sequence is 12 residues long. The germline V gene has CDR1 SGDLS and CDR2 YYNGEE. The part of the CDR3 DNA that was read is TGTGCCAGCAGCTCTCCCTCCGGGGAG. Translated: CASSSPSGE. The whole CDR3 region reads CASSSPSGELFF.

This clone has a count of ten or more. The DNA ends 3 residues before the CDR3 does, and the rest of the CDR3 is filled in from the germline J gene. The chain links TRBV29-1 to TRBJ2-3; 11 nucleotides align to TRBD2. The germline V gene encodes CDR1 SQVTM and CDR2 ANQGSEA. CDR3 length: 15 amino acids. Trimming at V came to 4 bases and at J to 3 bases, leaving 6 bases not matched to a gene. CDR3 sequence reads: CSVAGTSGGTDTQYF. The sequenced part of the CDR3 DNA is TGCAGCGTTGCTGGCACTAGCGGGGGTACAGATACG.

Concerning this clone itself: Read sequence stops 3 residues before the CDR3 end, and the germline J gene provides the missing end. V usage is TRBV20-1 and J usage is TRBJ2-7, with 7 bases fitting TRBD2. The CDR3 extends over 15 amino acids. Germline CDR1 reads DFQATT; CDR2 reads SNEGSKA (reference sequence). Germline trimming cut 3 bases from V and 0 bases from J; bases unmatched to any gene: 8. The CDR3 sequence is CSARKPAGFSYEQYF. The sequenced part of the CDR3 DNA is TGCAGTGCTAGGAAACCAGCGGGGTTCTCCTACGAG.

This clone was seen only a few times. The DNA read from the CDR3 is TGTGCCAGCAGCTCGGGGGGGGGAAGTGGC. Its translation is CASSSGGGSG. The entire CDR3 sequence reads CASSSGGGSGYTF. The rearrangement joins TRBV11-3 to TRBJ1-2; possibly TRBD1 for D (5 bases). The CDR3 end lies 3 residues beyond the end of the read and is filled in from the germline J gene. This CDR3 has 13 amino acids. Per germline, CDR1 SGHNT and CDR2 YENEEA. Trimming removed 4 bases at V and 7 bases at J, with 13 bases between.

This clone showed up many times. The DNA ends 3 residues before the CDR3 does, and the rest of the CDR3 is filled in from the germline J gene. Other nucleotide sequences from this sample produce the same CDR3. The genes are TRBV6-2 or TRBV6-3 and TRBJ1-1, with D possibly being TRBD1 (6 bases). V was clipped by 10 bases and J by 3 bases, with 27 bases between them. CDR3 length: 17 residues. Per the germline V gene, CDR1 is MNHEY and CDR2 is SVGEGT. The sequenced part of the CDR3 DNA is TGTGCCACCAGGGATAGGGGGGGGCAACTTCGGGACACTGAA. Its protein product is CATRDRGGQLRDTE. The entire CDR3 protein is CATRDRGGQLRDTEAFF.